What follows are 32 T cell receptor beta chains derived from one specimen sequenced in a study of cytomegalovirus exposure and HLA in healthy donors. The PCR was carried out with 60 Vbeta primers and 13 Jbeta primers. TCRdb keeps only in-frame clones here, not all; method: immunoSEQ multiplex PCR. The sample includes some 150,000 clones, more than 60% of them seen just once. The specimen was PBMCs. These receptors were obtained from a male donor in good health and CMV-seronegative.

The gene calls are TRBV9 and TRBJ2-1; 9 bases are a match to TRBD2. The V gene end was trimmed by 4 bases and the J gene end by 3 bases; junction bases not matched to a gene: 11. This CDR3 has 17 amino acids. Germline V CDR1 and CDR2: SGDLS, YYNGEE. Here the CDR3 reads CASSQEGAGGFYNEQFF. In nucleotides, the CDR3 is TGTGCCAGCAGCCAGGAGGGGGCGGGAGGGTTCTACAATGAGCAGTTCTTC.

The chain couples TRBV7-2 to TRBJ2-7, with TRBD1 matching over 7 bases. The CDR3 runs 15 residues. Germline V gives CDR1 SGHTA, CDR2 FQGNSA. Trimming took 5 bases from V and 1 from J; bases not matched to a gene: 8. The CDR3 protein is CASSPLRDSSYEQYF. CDR3 in DNA: TGTGCCAGCAGCCCTTTACGGGACAGTTCCTACGAGCAGTACTTC.

This chain joins TRBV12-5 and TRBJ2-7; possible D gene TRBD2, 5 bases. The V and J ends lost 7 bases and 2 bases respectively, with 12 bases between them. Per germline, CDR1 LGHNT and CDR2 FRNRAP. The CDR3 loop spans 13 amino acids. The CDR3 protein is CASVKAETYEQYF. The CDR3 DNA is TGTGCTAGTGTTAAAGCGGAGACCTACGAGCAGTACTTC.

For this clone: The identical CDR3 is also encoded by other nucleotide sequences in the sample. V usage is TRBV6-5 and J usage is TRBJ1-2, with TRBD1 matching over 8 bases. Germline V gene sequence: CDR1 MNHEY, CDR2 SVGAGI. With 0 bases clipped from V and 8 bases from J, the junction kept 2 bases outside the gene matches. The CDR3 sequence is 13 residues long. CDR3 DNA: TGTGCCAGCAGTTACTCGACAGGGGACGGCTACACCTTC. It yields the protein CASSYSTGDGYTF.

Remarks on this clone: At one end, the junction sequence differs from germline, possibly due to a read error. V is TRBV7-9 and J is TRBJ1-1, with D hard to call. The CDR3 is 14 amino acids. Germline assignment: CDR1 SEHNR and CDR2 FQNEAQ (reference sequence). CDR3 sequence (DNA): TGTTCCAGCAGCTCAGGAATTATAAACACTGAAGCTTTCTTT. Encoded protein: CSSSSGIINTEAFF.

This chain connects TRBV29-1 to TRBJ2-1; 10 bases agree with TRBD2. The CDR3 loop spans 17 amino acids. Trimming cost V 0 bases and J 4 bases; bases outside gene matches: 9. Germline CDR1 and CDR2: SQVTM and ANQGSEA. The CDR3 sequence: CSVEEGPAGGVYNEQFF. The CDR3 DNA follows: TGCAGCGTTGAAGAGGGGCCAGCGGGGGGGGTTTACAATGAGCAGTTCTTC.

The chain is built from TRBV4-2 and TRBJ2-3, with 9 positions matching TRBD2. The CDR3 runs to 16 residues. V shed 1 base, J shed 3 bases, and the junction held 5 bases outside the gene matches. From germline, CDR1 is LGHNA and CDR2 YNFKEQ. In DNA form, the CDR3 reads TGTGCCAGCAGCCAAGCGGGACTAGCCCATACAGATACGCAGTATTTT. Its protein product is CASSQAGLAHTDTQYF.

J is TRBJ1-2 and V is TRBV29-1, with 8 bases that match TRBD1. CDR1 SQVTM and CDR2 ANQGSEA come from the germline V gene. CDR3 length equals 13 residues. Unmatched junction bases numbered 5, after V lost 3 bases and J lost 5 bases. The chain's CDR3 is CSVDRGLMYGYTF. The CDR3 region has the DNA TGCAGCGTTGACAGGGGGCTTATGTATGGCTACACCTTC.

To note about this clone: One end of the junction fails to match germline, which may point to a read error. The chain combines TRBV5-6 with TRBJ1-2; D remains ambiguous. The germline gives CDR1 SGHDT, CDR2 YYEEEE. The CDR3 loop spans 15 amino acids. The DNA of the CDR3 is TGTCCCAGCAGCTTGGTAGAGGGAAGAGGCTATGGCTACACCTTC. It translates to CPSSLVEGRGYGYTF.

This clone was seen once. The chain couples TRBV14 to TRBJ1-1; 8 bases agree with TRBD1. Germline loops: CDR1 SGHDN, CDR2 FVKESK. This CDR3 contains 13 residues. Trimming at V came to 4 bases and at J to 8 bases, leaving 6 bases not matched to a gene. CDR3 bases: TGTGCCAGCAGCCCCGGGACAGGTCGGGAAGCTTTCTTT. Translating it yields CASSPGTGREAFF. The variable domain in full, completed from reference TRBV14 and TRBJ1-1, reads EAGVTQFPSHSVIEKGQTVTLRCDPISGHDNLYWYRRVMGKEIKFLLHFVKESKQDESGMPNNRFLAERTGGTYSTLKVQPAELEDSGVYFCASSPGTGREAFFGQGTRLTVV.

The chain combines TRBV27 with TRBJ2-1, with D possibly being TRBD2 (5 bases). Germline V gene sequence: CDR1 MNHEY, CDR2 SMNVEV (reference sequence). CDR3 size: 11 residues. Trimming shortened V by 4 bases and J by 10 bases, and 8 bases separated the two germline ends. The CDR3 nucleotides are TGTGCCAGCAGTTGGTCGGGGGAGCAGTTCTTC. Its protein product is CASSWSGEQFF.

The rearrangement uses TRBV7-9 and TRBJ1-2, with D unresolved. The CDR3 is 13 amino acids. Germline V gene data show CDR1 as SEHNR and CDR2 as FQNEAQ (reference sequence). Trimming cost V 5 bases and J 7 bases, with 14 bases left between them. CDR3 loop: CASSTGNPRGYTF. CDR3 bases: TGTGCCAGCAGCACCGGGAATCCCCGTGGCTACACCTTC.

On this clone itself: An end of the junction does not agree with germline; a read error may underlie this. The chain uses TRBV7-9 and TRBJ2-7; D is undetermined. CDR1 SEHNR and CDR2 FQNEAQ come from the germline V gene (reference sequence). The CDR3 has 11 amino acids. CDR3 bases: TGTTCCAGCAGTCGTTCCTACGAGCAGTACTTC. This gives the protein CSSSRSYEQYF. Full variable domain (rest looked up from reference TRBV7-9 and TRBJ2-7): DTGVSQNPRHKITKRGQNVTFRCDPISEHNRLYWYRQTLGQGPEFLTYFQNEAQLEKSRLLSDRFSAERPKGSFSTLEIQRTEQGDSAMYLCSSSRSYEQYFGPGTRLTVT.

The table lists this clone with a few counts. The rearrangement links TRBV7-9 to TRBJ2-1; TRBD2 aligns across 11 bases. Unmatched junction bases numbered 11, after V lost 3 bases and J lost 7 bases. The germline gives CDR1 SEHNR, CDR2 FQNEAQ (reference sequence). The CDR3 is made up of 17 amino acids. The DNA of the CDR3 is TGTGCCAGCAGCTTTGTCCGGCTAGCGGGAGGACCTAATGAGCAGTTCTTC. Its protein is CASSFVRLAGGPNEQFF.

This clone has more than one count but fewer than ten. The chain uses TRBV6-5 and TRBJ1-5; D remains unclear. Between the trimmed V and J ends, which lost 2 bases and 0 bases, there was a span of 5 bases. Germline V gene sequence: CDR1 MNHEY, CDR2 SVGAGI. The CDR3 is 14 amino acids. The CDR3 DNA reads as TGTGCCAGCAGTTACGTAAATAGCAATCAGCCCCAGCATTTT. This encodes CASSYVNSNQPQHF.

The rearrangement joins TRBV5-4 to TRBJ2-7, with 7 bases fitting TRBD1. Germline CDR1 is SGHNT and CDR2 is YYREEE (reference sequence). The CDR3 consists of 13 residues. V trimming: 3 bases; J trimming: 4 bases; junction bases outside the gene matches: 4. The CDR3 sequence: CASSYRGKYEQYF. CDR3 nucleotides: TGTGCCAGCAGCTACAGGGGAAAGTACGAGCAGTACTTC.

The chain has TRBV19 and TRBJ2-1; the match to TRBD1 covers 9 bases. There are 15 residues in the CDR3. From germline, CDR1 is LNHDA and CDR2 SQIVND (reference sequence). With 4 bases clipped from V and 7 bases from J, the junction kept 8 bases outside the gene matches. The CDR3 loop is CASSRDRGFRNEQFF. CDR3 coding DNA: TGTGCCAGTAGTAGAGACAGGGGGTTCCGGAATGAGCAGTTCTTC.

V usage is TRBV6-5 and J usage is TRBJ1-1; D is uncertain. CDR3 size: 12 residues. Trimming left V 2 bases short and J 11 bases short, with 12 bases between. The germline V gene encodes CDR1 MNHEY and CDR2 SVGAGI. As DNA, the CDR3 is TGTGCCAGCAGTTACCGAGGAGGCGGGGCTTTCTTT. Its translation is CASSYRGGGAFF.

This clone occurred a few times. The V call is TRBV7-2, the J call TRBJ2-7; 8 bases align to TRBD2. V lost 1 base to trimming and J lost 7 bases; unmatched junction nucleotides: 9. In germline, CDR1 is SGHTA, CDR2 FQGNSA. The CDR3 runs to 15 residues. The DNA of the CDR3 is TGTGCCAGCAGCTTAGGTCGGCGGGGGGCCGGGGAGCAGTACTTC. This codes for CASSLGRRGAGEQYF.

A word on this clone: The junction departs from germline at one end; a sequencing error may be responsible. CDR3 protein: CASSQEGQAYEQCF. The CDR3 DNA is TGCGCCAGCAGCCAAGAGGGACAAGCCTACGAGCAGTGCTTC. The rearrangement joins TRBV4-1 to TRBJ2-7; D might be TRBD1 (6 bases). CDR3 size: 14 residues. Per germline, CDR1 MGHRA and CDR2 YSYEKL.

This clone has only one observation. The chain links TRBV5-1 to TRBJ2-1; D might be TRBD1 (7 bases). CDR1 is SGHRS and CDR2 is YFSETQ in the germline V gene. The ends were cut back, 7 bases at V and 7 bases at J, with 15 bases in the middle. This CDR3 comprises 13 residues. The CDR3 DNA follows: TGCGCCAGCCTCGGAGGGGGCTATAATGAGCAGTTCTTC. Its protein product is CASLGGGYNEQFF.

The chain uses TRBV10-1 and TRBJ2-3, with 9 nucleotides matching TRBD1. The trim removed 2 bases at V and 1 base at J, leaving 1 base unmatched. The germline V gene encodes CDR1 WNHNN and CDR2 SYGVQD (reference sequence). The CDR3 loop spans 15 amino acids. CDR3 amino acids: CASSERTGGTDTQYF. The CDR3, as DNA: TGCGCCAGCAGTGAGCGGACAGGGGGCACAGATACGCAGTATTTT.

This rearrangement joins TRBV10-3 to TRBJ2-7; D possibly corresponds to TRBD1 (6 bases). Germline CDR1 is ENHRY and CDR2 is SYGVKD. The CDR3 loop spans 16 amino acids. The germline V and J ends were trimmed by 4 bases and 0 bases, with 16 bases remaining between them. The CDR3: CAISAAPGQFSYEQYF. The CDR3, as DNA: TGTGCCATCAGTGCAGCCCCGGGACAATTCTCCTACGAGCAGTACTTC.

The chain employs TRBV7-9 and TRBJ1-1, with a possible D match to TRBD1 (5 bases). The germline CDR1 and CDR2 sequences are SEHNR and FQNEAQ (reference sequence). The length of the CDR3 is 14 residues. Trimming took 5 bases from V and 1 from J, leaving 11 bases between them. The CDR3 is CASSPGGTNTEAFF. The CDR3 DNA follows: TGTGCCAGCAGCCCCGGAGGGACGAACACTGAAGCTTTCTTT.

The chain has TRBV18 and TRBJ1-2; 7 nucleotides line up with TRBD1. The CDR3 consists of 16 residues. The germline CDR1 and CDR2 sequences are KGHSH and LQKENI. Germline trimming cut 0 bases from V and 3 bases from J; bases unmatched to any gene: 7. As DNA, the CDR3 is TGTGCCAGCTCACCACCCGGGACAGCAGGTGACTATGGCTACACCTTC. Its protein is CASSPPGTAGDYGYTF.

The CDR3 reads CASSLGGTGGASDTQYF. The CDR3 DNA reads TGTGCCAGCAGCTTGGGCGGGACAGGGGGCGCGTCCGATACGCAGTATTTT. The gene calls are TRBV5-4 and TRBJ2-3; 12 bases match TRBD1. Germline values: CDR1 SGHNT, CDR2 YYREEE (reference sequence). The CDR3 sequence is 17 residues long. The trim removed 0 bases at V and 6 bases at J, leaving 8 bases unmatched. Supplemented by reference TRBV5-4 and TRBJ2-3, the full variable domain reads ETGVTQSPTHLIKTRGQQVTLRCSSQSGHNTVSWYQQALGQGPQFIFQYYREEENGRGNFPPRFSGLQFPNYSSELNVNALELDDSALYLCASSLGGTGGASDTQYFGPGTRLTVL.

This chain connects TRBV19 to TRBJ2-6, with D unresolved. CDR3 length: 14 amino acids. The germline gives CDR1 LNHDA, CDR2 SQIVND (reference sequence). The ends were cut back, 5 bases at V and 1 base at J, with 6 bases in the middle. The CDR3 loop is CASSSGSGANVLTF. The CDR3 nucleotides read TGTGCCAGTAGTTCAGGATCTGGGGCCAACGTCCTGACTTTC.

This chain joins TRBV18 and TRBJ2-7, with D perhaps matching TRBD1 (5 bases). CDR1 is KGHSH and CDR2 is LQKENI in the germline V gene. The V end was cut by 2 bases, the J end by 6 bases, with 11 bases between. The CDR3 extends over 13 amino acids. Here the CDR3 DNA reads TGTGCCAGCTCACCAAGGTTCCAGGGCGAGCAGTACTTC. It yields the protein CASSPRFQGEQYF.

The chain carries TRBV5-1 and TRBJ1-2; 8 nucleotides line up with TRBD1. V was clipped by 3 bases and J by 0 bases; unmatched bases: 4. The CDR3 totals 15 residues. In germline, CDR1 is SGHRS, CDR2 YFSETQ. The CDR3 reads CASSSTGQANYGYTF. DNA of the CDR3: TGCGCCAGCAGCTCAACGGGACAGGCTAACTATGGCTACACCTTC.

The chain employs TRBV6-5 and TRBJ2-7, with 7 bases fitting TRBD1. The CDR3 is 14 amino acids. V was clipped by 7 bases and J by 5 bases; unmatched bases: 11. Germline CDR1 MNHEY, CDR2 SVGAGI. CDR3 bases: TGTGCCAGCACCCCCCCGACAGGGCTCAACGAGCAGTACTTC. Protein sequence: CASTPPTGLNEQYF.

J is TRBJ2-1 and V is TRBV10-3, with D tentatively TRBD2 (6 bases). The germline V gene has CDR1 ENHRY and CDR2 SYGVKD. The CDR3 length is 15 residues. V lost 6 bases, J lost 7 bases, and 19 bases lay in between. CDR3 sequence: CAISVVGLQTNEQFF. The CDR3, as DNA: TGTGCCATCAGCGTCGTGGGACTTCAGACGAATGAGCAGTTCTTC.

This chain joins TRBV30 and TRBJ2-2; 9 nucleotides agree with TRBD2. Looked up from germline, CDR1 is GTSNPN and CDR2 is SVGIG (reference sequence). This CDR3 has 15 residues. J was trimmed by 4 bases and V by 2 bases; bases with no gene match: 5. CDR3 amino acids: CAWSRAGGVTGELFF. The CDR3 region has the DNA TGTGCCTGGAGTAGGGCGGGAGGGGTCACCGGGGAGCTGTTTTTT.